This record covers a single T cell receptor (beta chain). Its specificity is not known. Recipients boosted at about 4 weeks or about 12 weeks are pooled. Trimming took off 1 base at V and 8 bases at J, with 14 bases between the two ends. CDR1 is LGHDT, CDR2 YNNKEL, per germline (reference sequence). The CDR3 length is 14 residues. The table came from immunoSEQ multiplex PCR; TCRdb's copy has only in-frame clones and leaves some out. The table has around 170,000 clones, approximately 91% seen once; the top ten hold approximately 1.9%. The sample comes from a study of T cell responses to AZD1222 COVID-19 vaccine. Study-wide results and limits: The study found vaccine-associated CD4 TCRs spanning spike, dominant at 160-218 and 743-854. As reported, nearly half of all spike-specific TCRs target variant regions that are unmutated.

The J gene is TRBJ1-2, the V gene TRBV3-1 (or the pseudogene TRBV3-2); D remains ambiguous. The sequencing used peripheral blood, collected 28 days after the second AZD1222 dose. The clonotype was recovered from an adult who received the AZD1222 COVID-19 vaccine. CDR3 bases: TGTGCCAGCAGCCAAGTGCTTGATGGTAGCGGCTACACCTTC. Translated, it gives CASSQVLDGSGYTF.